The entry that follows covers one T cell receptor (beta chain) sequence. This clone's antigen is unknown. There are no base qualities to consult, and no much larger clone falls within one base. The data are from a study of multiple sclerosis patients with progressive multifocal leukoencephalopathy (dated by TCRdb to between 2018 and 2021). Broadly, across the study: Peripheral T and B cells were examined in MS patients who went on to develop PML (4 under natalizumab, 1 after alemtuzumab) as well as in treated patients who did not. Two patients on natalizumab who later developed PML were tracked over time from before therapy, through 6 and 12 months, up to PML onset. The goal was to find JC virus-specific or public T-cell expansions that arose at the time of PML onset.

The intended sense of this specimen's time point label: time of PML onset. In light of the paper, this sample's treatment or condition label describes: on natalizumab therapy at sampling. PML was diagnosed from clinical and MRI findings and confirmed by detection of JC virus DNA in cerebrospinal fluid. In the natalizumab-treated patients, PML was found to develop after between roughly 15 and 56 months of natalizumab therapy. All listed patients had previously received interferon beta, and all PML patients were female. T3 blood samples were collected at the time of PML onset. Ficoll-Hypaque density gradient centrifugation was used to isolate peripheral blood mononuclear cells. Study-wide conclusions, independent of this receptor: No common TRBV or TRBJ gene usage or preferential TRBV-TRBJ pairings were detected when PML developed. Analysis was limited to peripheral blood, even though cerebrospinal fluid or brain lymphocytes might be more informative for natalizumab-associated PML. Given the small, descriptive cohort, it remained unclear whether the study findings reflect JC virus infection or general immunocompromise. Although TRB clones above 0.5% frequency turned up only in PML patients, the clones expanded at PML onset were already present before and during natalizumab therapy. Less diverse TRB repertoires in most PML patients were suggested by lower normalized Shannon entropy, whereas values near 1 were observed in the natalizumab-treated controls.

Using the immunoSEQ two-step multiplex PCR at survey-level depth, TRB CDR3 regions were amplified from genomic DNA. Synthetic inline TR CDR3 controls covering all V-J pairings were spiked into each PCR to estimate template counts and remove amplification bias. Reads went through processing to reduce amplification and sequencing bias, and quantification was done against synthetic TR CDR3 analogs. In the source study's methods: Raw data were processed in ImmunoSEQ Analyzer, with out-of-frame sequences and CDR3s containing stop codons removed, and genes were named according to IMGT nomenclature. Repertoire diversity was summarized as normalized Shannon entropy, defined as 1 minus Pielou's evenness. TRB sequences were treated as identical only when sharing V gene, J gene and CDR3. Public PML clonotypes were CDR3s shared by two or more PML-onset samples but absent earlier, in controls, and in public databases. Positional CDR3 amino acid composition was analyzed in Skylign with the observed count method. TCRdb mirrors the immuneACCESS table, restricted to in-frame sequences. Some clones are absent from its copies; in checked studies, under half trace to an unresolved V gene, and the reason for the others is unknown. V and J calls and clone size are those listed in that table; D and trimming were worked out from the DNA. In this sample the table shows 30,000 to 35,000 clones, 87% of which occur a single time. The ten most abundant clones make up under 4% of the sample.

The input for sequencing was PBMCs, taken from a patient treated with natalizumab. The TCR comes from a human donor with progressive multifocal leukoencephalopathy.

The CDR3 is CASSLKQGWAPQHF. At the DNA level, the sequence is TGTGCCAGCAGCTTAAAACAGGGCTGGGCGCCCCAGCATTTT. The receptor chain draws on TRBV7-2 and TRBJ1-5; the D gene is possibly TRBD1, with 6 bases matching. The germline V gene specifies SGHTA as CDR1 and FQGNSA as CDR2. At the junction V is shortened by 2 bases and J by 9 bases, with 14 bases in between. The CDR3, from cysteine to phenylalanine, totals 14 residues. Of all the DNA, just the CDR3 is kept, 42 bases in frame from base 1.